The source of this T cell receptor (beta chain) is a study of T cells in Graves' hyperthyroidism and ophthalmopathy. This CDR3 has 15 amino acids. The germline V gene has CDR1 SGHRS and CDR2 YFSETQ. Trimming shortened V by 4 bases and J by 8 bases, and 16 bases separated the two germline ends. TCR beta CDR3 sequences were amplified from RNA transcripts. HTBI primers were used for first-round RT-PCR of the TCR CDR3. Each CDR3 protein gets one entry after TCRdb re-called the multiplex PCR reads with MiXCR. The sample yields more than 300,000 distinct CDR3 sequences, 14% seen once. The origin of this receptor is a woman in her thirties with Graves' hyperthyroidism. The genes are TRBV5-1 and TRBJ1-6; no definite D call. Sequenced: blood. CDR3 region: CASSPRPVSDSPLHF. CDR3 sequence (DNA): TGCGCCAGCAGCCCTAGACCGGTTTCGGATTCACCCCTCCACTTT.